The 24 T cell receptor beta chains presented below share a single source sample, sequenced in a study of blood T cell repertoires in COVID-19 (dated by TCRdb to the early 2020s). Library preparation employed the immunoSEQ multiplex PCR assay. Not all clones reach the TCRdb copy of this immuneACCESS table, which keeps in-frame sequences only. Checked studies attribute under half of the gap to unresolved V genes and leave the rest unexplained. The sample contains approximately 160,000 clones, around 84% of them found a single time. Of the sample, roughly 7% falls within the top ten clones. The sample comprised peripheral blood. All receptors derive from a man over 45 with active or convalescent COVID-19.

The J gene is TRBJ1-2, the V gene TRBV6-5; D gene unclear. Germline V CDR1 and CDR2: MNHEY, SVGAGI. The CDR3 is 16 residues long. Trimming pared 4 bases from V and 8 bases from J, leaving 23 bases between. CDR3 protein: CASSSPGAAVPGGYTF. The CDR3 nucleotides read TGTGCCAGCAGTTCCCCCGGCGCCGCTGTCCCCGGGGGCTACACCTTC.

The rearrangement uses TRBV28 and TRBJ1-3; no definite D call. Deletions cut 5 bases from V and 6 bases from J, with 11 bases between. CDR1 and CDR2 (germline): MDHEN, SYDVKM. The CDR3 spans 13 residues. CDR3 sequence reads: CASSLTVSNTIYF. The CDR3 nucleotides read TGTGCCAGCAGTCTCACAGTTTCAAACACCATATATTTT.

The rearrangement uses TRBV29-1 and TRBJ1-2; 10 bases agree with TRBD1. Looked up from germline, CDR1 is SQVTM and CDR2 is ANQGSEA. Trimming took 7 bases from V and 7 from J; bases not matched to a gene: 12. This CDR3 contains 14 residues. CDR3 in amino acids: CSASGTGDGRGYTF. CDR3 coding DNA: TGCAGCGCGTCCGGGACAGGGGATGGTCGTGGCTACACCTTC. Complete variable domain (other parts from reference TRBV29-1 and TRBJ1-2): SAVISQKPSRDICQRGTSLTIQCQVDSQVTMMFWYRQQPGQSLTLIATANQGSEATYESGFVIDKFPISRPNLTFSTLTVSNMSPEDSSIYLCSASGTGDGRGYTFGSGTRLTVV.

V usage is TRBV3-1 (or the pseudogene TRBV3-2) and J usage is TRBJ1-1; D ambiguous. CDR1 is LGHDT and CDR2 is YNNKEL in the germline V gene (reference sequence). The CDR3 loop spans 14 amino acids. With 4 bases removed from V and 1 base from J, the gap between germline ends came to 10 bases. The CDR3 protein is CASSLGRGNTEAFF. The CDR3 DNA sequence: TGTGCCAGCAGCCTTGGGAGAGGGAACACTGAAGCTTTCTTT.

The rearrangement joins TRBV12-3 or TRBV12-4 to TRBJ1-1, with D perhaps TRBD1 (5 bases). This CDR3 contains 12 residues. Trimming pared 9 bases from V and 5 bases from J, leaving 13 bases between. CDR3 in amino acids: CASTEGWTEAFF. The CDR3, as DNA: TGTGCCAGTACGGAGGGGTGGACTGAAGCTTTCTTT.

This clone appeared a single time. This rearrangement joins TRBV5-6 to TRBJ2-3, with 7 bases lining up with TRBD2. The CDR3 has 15 amino acids. Germline V gene lookup returns CDR1 SGHDT and CDR2 YYEEEE. The V gene end was trimmed by 0 bases and the J gene end by 2 bases; junction bases not matched to a gene: 3. This CDR3 is CASSLAGGFTDTQYF. The CDR3 DNA reads as TGTGCCAGCAGCTTGGCCGGGGGGTTCACAGATACGCAGTATTTT. Together with reference TRBV5-6 and TRBJ2-3, the CDR3 gives the full variable domain: DAGVTQSPTHLIKTRGQQVTLRCSPKSGHDTVSWYQQALGQGPQFIFQYYEEEERQRGNFPDRFSGHQFPNYSSELNVNALLLGDSALYLCASSLAGGFTDTQYFGPGTRLTVL.

The V and J genes are TRBV9 and TRBJ2-2; 7 positions match TRBD1. Germline loops: CDR1 SGDLS, CDR2 YYNGEE. J gave up 4 bases and V 3 bases, and 6 bases lay outside the gene matches. CDR3 length: 15 residues. CDR3 sequence (DNA): TGTGCCAGCAGCGCCAGGGGGTCGGGCACCGGGGAGCTGTTTTTT. This codes for CASSARGSGTGELFF.

V usage is TRBV6-5 and J usage is TRBJ1-4; 9 nucleotides agree with TRBD1. This CDR3 is 14 amino acids long. CDR1 and CDR2 from the germline V gene are MNHEY and SVGAGI. With V trimmed by 5 bases and J by 6 bases, 4 bases remained unmatched. The CDR3 region is CASSTTGGDEKLFF. The CDR3 bases are TGTGCCAGCAGTACGACAGGGGGGGATGAAAAACTGTTTTTT.

The table lists this clone with a few counts. The CDR3 loop reads CATSRDFYGYTF. The CDR3 region has the DNA TGTGCCACCAGCAGAGACTTCTATGGCTACACCTTC. The genes are TRBV15 and TRBJ1-2, with unresolved D. Germline CDR1 and CDR2: LNHNV and YYDKDF (reference sequence). V shed 0 bases and J shed 4 bases, with 3 bases lying between them. CDR3 length: 12 amino acids.

The CDR3 region is CASSPPTANEQFF. CDR3 in DNA: TGTGCCAGCAGTCCCCCGACAGCGAATGAGCAGTTCTTC. This chain uses TRBV6-5 with TRBJ2-1; D perhaps matches TRBD1 (5 bases). CDR1 MNHEY and CDR2 SVGAGI come from the germline V gene. Trimming removed 5 bases at V and 7 bases at J, with 12 bases between. The CDR3 contains 13 residues.

This clone was detected once. This chain joins TRBV20-1 and TRBJ2-1; 7 bases match TRBD1. V was pared by 5 bases and J by 9 bases, with 4 bases of the junction left unmatched. In germline, CDR1 is DFQATT, CDR2 SNEGSKA (reference sequence). This CDR3 spans 11 amino acids. CDR3 amino acids: CSAGQVAEQFF. The CDR3 DNA sequence: TGCAGTGCTGGACAGGTCGCTGAGCAGTTCTTC.

V gene TRBV7-6 combines with J gene TRBJ1-2; TRBD1 matches at 7 bases. V gave up 6 bases and J gave up 0 bases; unmatched junction bases: 7. Germline values: CDR1 SGHVS, CDR2 FNYEAQ. The CDR3 has 15 amino acids. The CDR3 loop reads CASSNTGAANYGYTF. CDR3 nucleotides: TGTGCCAGCAGTAATACAGGGGCGGCTAACTATGGCTACACCTTC.

The J gene is TRBJ2-7, the V gene TRBV7-3, with 10 bases lining up with TRBD2. V shed 3 bases, J shed 6 bases, and the junction held 8 bases outside the gene matches. This CDR3 is built from 15 residues. Germline lookup yields CDR1 SGHTA and CDR2 FQGTGA. CDR3 bases: TGTGCCAGCAGCTTTCCAGCGGGAGGGAGTAGCGAGCAGTACTTC. It is translated as CASSFPAGGSSEQYF.

The rearrangement joins TRBV4-1 to TRBJ2-2, with 9 bases that match TRBD2. CDR1 and CDR2 (germline): MGHRA, YSYEKL. The V and J ends lost 0 bases and 4 bases, in that order; junction bases with no gene match: 12. This CDR3 has 19 amino acids. The chain's CDR3 is CASSQDLSRRLAATGELFF. The CDR3, as DNA: TGCGCCAGCAGCCAAGATCTGTCTAGGAGACTAGCGGCCACCGGGGAGCTGTTTTTT.

This chain uses TRBV18 with TRBJ2-7; TRBD1 matches 11 bases. Germline CDR1 is KGHSH and CDR2 is LQKENI. The CDR3 totals 14 residues. V shed 4 bases, J shed 6 bases, and the junction held 5 bases outside the gene matches. In DNA, the CDR3 is TGTGCCAGCTCACGAGGACAGGGGGCCTTCGAGCAGTACTTC. Its protein product is CASSRGQGAFEQYF.

The chain carries TRBV5-1 and TRBJ1-2, with TRBD1 identical over 8 bases. Germline CDR1 is SGHRS and CDR2 is YFSETQ. V dropped 3 bases and J dropped 3; count of bases not matched to a gene: 1. The CDR3 totals 13 residues. CDR3 sequence reads: CASSSQGDYGYTF. CDR3 in DNA: TGCGCCAGCAGCTCACAGGGGGACTATGGCTACACCTTC. The variable domain in full, with the rest retrieved from reference TRBV5-1 and TRBJ1-2, is KAGVTQTPRYLIKTRGQQVTLSCSPISGHRSVSWYQQTPGQGLQFLFEYFSETQRNKGNFPGRFSGRQFSNSRSEMNVSTLELGDSALYLCASSSQGDYGYTFGSGTRLTVV.

The chain joins TRBV7-2 to TRBJ2-7; 8 bases are a match to TRBD2. The CDR3 runs 14 residues. Germline assignment: CDR1 SGHTA and CDR2 FQGNSA. With V trimmed by 4 bases and J by 7 bases, 9 bases remained unmatched. The CDR3 DNA follows: TGTGCCAGCAGCTCCGGGGGGGGCCGCCAGGAGCAGTACTTC. Its translation: CASSSGGGRQEQYF.

The V gene is TRBV7-2, the J gene TRBJ1-6; D might be TRBD1 (5 bases). This CDR3 has 12 amino acids. Germline assignment: CDR1 SGHTA and CDR2 FQGNSA. Trimming removed 5 bases at V and 13 bases at J, with 12 bases between. The CDR3 DNA follows: TGTGCCAGCAGCAGACAGCCAGGGCCCCTCCACTTT. This codes for CASSRQPGPLHF.

V is TRBV7-9 and J is TRBJ2-3; 12 bases line up with TRBD1. CDR1 SEHNR and CDR2 FQNEAQ come from the germline V gene (reference sequence). CDR3 size: 18 residues. The V gene end was trimmed by 0 bases and the J gene end by 1 base; junction bases not matched to a gene: 5. CDR3 residues: CASSLARDRGPGTDTQYF. The DNA of the CDR3 is TGTGCCAGCAGCTTAGCCCGGGACAGGGGGCCTGGCACAGATACGCAGTATTTT.

The rearrangement uses TRBV18 and TRBJ2-7, with 7 bases identical to TRBD2. The CDR3 totals 17 residues. The germline V gene has CDR1 KGHSH and CDR2 LQKENI. V was clipped by 0 bases and J by 1 base; unmatched bases: 9. The CDR3 is CASSPPGWEGRSYEQYF. The CDR3 coding sequence is TGTGCCAGCTCACCACCAGGGTGGGAGGGCCGGTCCTACGAGCAGTACTTC. Variable domain in full (rest from reference TRBV18 and TRBJ2-7): NAGVMQNPRHLVRRRGQEARLRCSPMKGHSHVYWYRQLPEEGLKFMVYLQKENIIDESGMPKERFSAEFPKEGPSILRIQQVVRGDSAAYFCASSPPGWEGRSYEQYFGPGTRLTVT.

This clone was counted once. V usage is TRBV18 and J usage is TRBJ1-5, with 9 bases that match TRBD1. The germline CDR1 and CDR2 sequences are KGHSH and LQKENI. The CDR3 extends over 17 amino acids. With 2 bases clipped from V and 0 bases from J, the junction kept 5 bases outside the gene matches. This chain's CDR3 is CASSPAGQGYSNQPQHF. The CDR3 bases are TGTGCCAGCTCACCAGCGGGACAGGGTTATAGCAATCAGCCCCAGCATTTT.

This clone has only one observation. In nucleotides, the CDR3 is TGTGCCAGTAGTCCGCACCGGGACAGGGGTGGCAATGAGCAGTTCTTC. Translated, it gives CASSPHRDRGGNEQFF. J is TRBJ2-1 and V is TRBV19, with 10 bases that match TRBD1. Germline assignment: CDR1 LNHDA and CDR2 SQIVND (reference sequence). Trimming at V came to 5 bases and at J to 6 bases, leaving 10 bases not matched to a gene. The CDR3 totals 16 residues.

The chain is built from TRBV20-1 and TRBJ2-1, with 9 bases identical to TRBD2. Trimming removed 3 bases from V and 8 bases from J; junction bases left unmatched: 8. Germline CDR1 reads DFQATT; CDR2 reads SNEGSKA (reference sequence). This CDR3 has 14 residues. CDR3 DNA sequence: TGCAGTGCTAGTGGGGCTAGCGGGGACCATGAGCAGTTCTTC. This sequence encodes CSASGASGDHEQFF.

Here the CDR3 DNA reads TGTGCCAGCAGCGCGCGGACAGGGGAGAATTCACCCCTCCACTTT. Encoded protein: CASSARTGENSPLHF. The V and J genes are TRBV2 and TRBJ1-6; TRBD1 matches 9 bases. The CDR3 totals 15 residues. In germline, CDR1 is SNHLY, CDR2 FYNNEI. With 6 bases clipped from V and 7 bases from J, the junction kept 7 bases outside the gene matches.